This T cell receptor beta chain came from a study of Ad26.COV2.S vaccination and SARS-CoV-2 variants. Treatment specified: about 20 received Ad26.COV2.S at low or high dose, single or two shots; about 5 received placebo; per-sample allocation not given. Sampling was performed 63 days after the first vaccine or placebo injection. Germline assignment: CDR1 SGHDN and CDR2 FVKESK. This CDR3 has 11 amino acids. With 0 bases removed from V and 9 bases from J, the gap between germline ends came to 4 bases. Only in-frame clones appear in the TCRdb table, and some are missing; sequencing was by immunoSEQ multiplex PCR. The sample carries a few hundred thousand clones, 89% recorded once.

The receptor was isolated from a person aged 18 to 59 who received the Ad26.COV2.S COVID-19 vaccine or a placebo. The sequenced sample was peripheral blood, obtained in a trial of Ad26.COV2.S vaccine versus placebo. The genes are TRBV14 and TRBJ2-3, with D uncertain. Written as DNA, the CDR3 is TGTGCCAGCAGCCAAGAGCGGACGCAGTATTTT. Translating it yields CASSQERTQYF.